The next 27 T cell receptor beta chains were all read from a single sample in a study of T cells in Graves' hyperthyroidism and ophthalmopathy. The TCR beta CDR3 regions underwent amplification using RNA transcripts as the source. The TCR CDR3 first-round RT-PCR relied on the HTBI primer set. TCRdb re-derived calls from the multiplex PCR reads in MiXCR, one entry per CDR3 protein. Of fewer than 900,000 distinct CDR3 sequences in the sample, around 20% were seen once. Sample: blood. The source of these receptors is a woman in her 50s with Graves' hyperthyroidism that later progressed to Graves' ophthalmopathy.

V is TRBV10-3 and J is TRBJ1-5; no clear D gene. Germline-derived CDR1 and CDR2 are ENHRY and SYGVKD. Trimming took off 2 bases at V and 6 bases at J, with 8 bases between the two ends. CDR3 length: 13 residues. The CDR3: CAISEPLGQPQHF. CDR3 bases: TGTGCCATCAGTGAGCCCCTGGGTCAGCCCCAGCATTTT.

The chain joins TRBV6-2 or TRBV6-3 to TRBJ1-6; D gene unclear. V dropped 3 bases and J dropped 7 bases, with 13 bases sitting between them. Per germline, CDR1 MNHEY and CDR2 SVGEGT. The CDR3 is 15 residues long. For the CDR3, the DNA is TGTGCCAGCAGTTATCGGGGAGTGGACAATTCACCCCTCCACTTT. Translating gives CASSYRGVDNSPLHF.

This clonotype was recorded many times. The rearrangement links TRBV12-3 or TRBV12-4 to TRBJ1-1, with D unclear. There are 15 residues in the CDR3. The V end was cut by 1 base, the J end by 1 base, with 10 bases between. The CDR3 is CASSLVSPTNTEAFF. DNA for the CDR3: TGTGCCAGCAGTTTAGTCAGCCCTACGAACACTGAAGCTTTCTTT.

With regard to this clonotype: A clone one base away is much larger, so this may be a read error. The chain links TRBV3-1 to TRBJ1-2, with TRBD1 matching 7 bases. The germline gives CDR1 LGHDT, CDR2 YNNKEL (reference sequence). The CDR3 has 17 amino acids. The CDR3 spells CPSSQNPDRTFNYGYTF. The DNA for the CDR3 is TGTCCCAGCAGTCAAAACCCGGACAGGACTTTTAACTATGGCTACACCTTC.

Ten or more counts support this clonotype. V gene TRBV20-1 combines with J gene TRBJ2-2; D is perhaps TRBD1 (6 bases). Germline V lookup: CDR1 DFQATT, CDR2 SNEGSKA (reference sequence). The CDR3 runs 15 residues. V was pared by 6 bases and J by 0 bases, with 14 bases between. The CDR3 reads CSARTGTPNTGELFF. CDR3 coding DNA: TGCAGTGCCAGGACTGGGACACCGAACACCGGGGAGCTGTTTTTT.

This clonotype was observed a few times. A much larger clone lies one base from this, so it may be a read error. The chain has TRBV5-4 and TRBJ1-2, with TRBD1 matching 7 bases. The CDR3 totals 14 residues. Germline-derived CDR1 and CDR2 are SGHNT and YYREEE (reference sequence). V dropped 3 bases and J dropped 2; count of bases not matched to a gene: 4. CDR3 region: CASSSYRGNYGYTF. The CDR3 DNA is TGTGCCAGCAGCTCATACAGGGGAAACTATGGCTACACCTTC.

This clonotype was seen more than once but under ten times. The chain combines TRBV20-1 with TRBJ2-3, with 10 bases identical to TRBD2. Per germline, CDR1 DFQATT and CDR2 SNEGSKA (reference sequence). V lost 1 base, J lost 6 bases, and 10 bases stayed unmatched. The CDR3 has 16 amino acids. CDR3 DNA: TGCAGTGCTAGAGTAGTAGCGGGGGGCCGAAAGGATACGCAGTATTTT. Amino acids: CSARVVAGGRKDTQYF.

The chain recombines TRBV20-1 with TRBJ1-6, with D possibly matching TRBD1 (6 bases). The CDR3 is 16 residues long. Per the germline V gene, CDR1 is DFQATT and CDR2 is SNEGSKA (reference sequence). V lost 0 bases, J lost 5 bases, and 14 bases lay in between. This CDR3 reads CSARDPRGKDNSPLHF. DNA of the CDR3: TGCAGTGCTAGAGATCCCAGGGGTAAGGATAATTCACCCCTCCACTTT.

This clonotype occurred a few times. Here the CDR3 reads CASSLAVRVYGYTF. The CDR3 region has the DNA TGTGCCAGCAGCTTGGCCGTGAGGGTCTATGGCTACACCTTC. The V gene is TRBV5-6, the J gene TRBJ1-2; no firm D call. The germline CDR1 and CDR2 sequences are SGHDT and YYEEEE. There are 14 residues in the CDR3. V dropped 0 bases and J dropped 4 bases, with 10 bases sitting between them.

V gene TRBV29-1 combines with J gene TRBJ2-1; TRBD1 matches 8 bases. CDR3 length: 14 residues. The V gene's germline CDR1 is SQVTM and CDR2 ANQGSEA. V gave up 6 bases and J gave up 0 bases; unmatched junction bases: 4. The DNA of the CDR3 is TGCAGCGTGGACAGGGAAAGCTCCTACAATGAGCAGTTCTTC. Translated: CSVDRESSYNEQFF.

The CDR3 nucleotides are TGTGCCAGCCCTCCCCCGGGACGGGAGAGCACAGATACGCAGTATTTT. Its protein product is CASPPPGRESTDTQYF. This chain uses TRBV11-1 with TRBJ2-3; possible D gene TRBD2, 6 bases. CDR1 is SGHAT and CDR2 is FQDESV in the germline V gene (reference sequence). The CDR3 consists of 16 residues. V lost 8 bases and J lost 0, with 18 bases in between.

This clonotype was counted many times. The rearrangement joins TRBV3-1 to TRBJ2-5; 8 positions agree with TRBD2. V lost 6 bases and J lost 4; bases outside the gene matches: 7. This CDR3 region has 14 residues. Germline CDR1 reads LGHDT; CDR2 reads YNNKEL (reference sequence). The CDR3: CASRELADRETQYF. In nucleotides, the CDR3 is TGTGCCAGCAGAGAACTAGCGGATCGAGAGACCCAGTACTTC.

This clonotype has only a few counts. A read error may produce the germline difference seen at one junction end. The genes are TRBV7-9 and TRBJ2-6; perhaps TRBD2 as D (7 bases). There are 17 residues in the CDR3. The germline CDR1 and CDR2 sequences are SEHNR and FQNEAQ (reference sequence). This CDR3 is CASSLDSGGPGANVLTF. The DNA of the CDR3 is TGTGCCAGCAGCTTAGACTCGGGGGGCCCTGGTGCCAACGTCCTGACTTTC.

The chain links TRBV20-1 to TRBJ2-3; 8 bases are shared with TRBD2. The V gene's germline CDR1 is DFQATT and CDR2 SNEGSKA (reference sequence). After removal of 3 bases from V and 3 bases from J, the junction contained 5 bases not matched to a gene. The CDR3 consists of 14 residues. CDR3 DNA sequence: TGCAGTGCTAGTTCGGTAGCGGGGACAGATACGCAGTATTTT. It codes for CSASSVAGTDTQYF.

This clonotype was seen repeatedly, ten times or more. This chain connects TRBV2 to TRBJ2-6, with a possible D match to TRBD2 (7 bases). This CDR3 contains 20 residues. Trimming cost V 6 bases and J 1 base, with 25 bases left between them. The germline V gene has CDR1 SNHLY and CDR2 FYNNEI. The CDR3 DNA is TGTGCCAGCAGCTGCTCCGGGGCGAGGGGGGGCTCTTCTGGGGCCAACGTCCTGACTTTC. Its protein is CASSCSGARGGSSGANVLTF.

This clonotype was counted between two and nine times. The rearrangement uses TRBV7-2 and TRBJ2-7, with 7 positions matching TRBD1. This CDR3 has 14 amino acids. J was trimmed by 2 bases and V by 4 bases; bases with no gene match: 5. Looked up from germline, CDR1 is SGHTA and CDR2 is FQGNSA. DNA for the CDR3: TGTGCCAGCAGCTCAGTCGGACAGGCCTACGAGCAGTACTTC. Translating gives CASSSVGQAYEQYF. The whole variable domain, remainder taken from reference TRBV7-2 and TRBJ2-7, is GAGVSQSPSNKVTEKGKDVELRCDPISGHTALYWYRQSLGQGLEFLIYFQGNSAPDKSGLPSDRFSAERTGGSVSTLTIQRTQQEDSAVYLCASSSVGQAYEQYFGPGTRLTVT.

This clonotype was picked up many times. The CDR3 DNA reads TGTGCCAGCAGCTTAGCAGGGACAGGGGGCGAAAAACTGTTTTTT. It encodes CASSLAGTGGEKLFF. This chain joins TRBV7-6 and TRBJ1-4, with 12 positions matching TRBD1. There are 15 residues in the CDR3. The germline V gene encodes CDR1 SGHVS and CDR2 FNYEAQ. Germline trimming cut 0 bases from V and 8 bases from J; bases unmatched to any gene: 1. The full variable domain, completed using reference TRBV7-6 and TRBJ1-4, is GAGVSQSPRYKVTKRGQDVALRCDPISGHVSLYWYRQALGQGPEFLTYFNYEAQQDKSGLPNDRFSAERPEGSISTLTIQRTEQRDSAMYRCASSLAGTGGEKLFFGSGTQLSVL.

V gene TRBV29-1 combines with J gene TRBJ2-3; 8 nucleotides match TRBD1. Germline V gene sequence: CDR1 SQVTM, CDR2 ANQGSEA. The CDR3 extends over 13 amino acids. V gave up 7 bases and J gave up 2 bases; unmatched junction bases: 5. CDR3 sequence: CSASGQDTDTQYF. In DNA, the CDR3 is TGCAGCGCTTCGGGACAGGACACAGATACGCAGTATTTT.

This clonotype has ten or more counts. This chain connects TRBV18 to TRBJ1-1, with TRBD1 identical over 7 bases. The length of the CDR3 is 12 residues. CDR1 KGHSH and CDR2 LQKENI come from the germline V gene. V lost 3 bases, J lost 7 bases, and 2 bases stayed unmatched. CDR3 bases: TGTGCCAGCTCACCCGGGACAGATGAAGCTTTCTTT. Protein product: CASSPGTDEAFF. Full variable domain (missing parts from reference TRBV18 and TRBJ1-1): NAGVMQNPRHLVRRRGQEARLRCSPMKGHSHVYWYRQLPEEGLKFMVYLQKENIIDESGMPKERFSAEFPKEGPSILRIQQVVRGDSAAYFCASSPGTDEAFFGQGTRLTVV.

This clonotype was counted ten times or more. V usage is TRBV2 and J usage is TRBJ1-1; D gene uncertain. The CDR3 contains 13 residues. The germline V and J ends were trimmed by 7 bases and 2 bases, with 11 bases remaining between them. Looked up from germline, CDR1 is SNHLY and CDR2 is FYNNEI. The CDR3 DNA reads TGTGCCAGCAAGTATCAGGCTAACACTGAAGCTTTCTTT. Its protein product is CASKYQANTEAFF. Supplemented by reference TRBV2 and TRBJ1-1, the full variable domain reads EPEVTQTPSHQVTQMGQEVILRCVPISNHLYFYWYRQILGQKVEFLVSFYNNEISEKSEIFDDQFSVERPDGSNFTLKIRSTKLEDSAMYFCASKYQANTEAFFGQGTRLTVV.

This clonotype was observed a few times. This rearrangement joins TRBV4-1 to TRBJ2-7; D is tentatively TRBD1 or TRBD2 (5 bases each). The CDR3 has 14 amino acids. Germline V lookup: CDR1 MGHRA, CDR2 YSYEKL. Trimming stripped 3 bases from V and 0 bases from J, with 9 bases between. CDR3 residues: CASSQRGDSYEQYF. CDR3 nucleotides: TGCGCCAGCAGCCAGAGAGGGGACTCCTACGAGCAGTACTTC.

This CDR3 is CASRGALTDTEAFF. CDR3 nucleotides: TGTGCCAGCAGGGGCGCTCTGACAGACACTGAAGCTTTCTTT. The rearrangement uses TRBV12-3 or TRBV12-4 and TRBJ1-1, with D possibly TRBD1 on 5 matching bases. The V end lost 6 bases, the J end lost 3 bases, and 14 bases lay between the germline ends. This CDR3 region has 14 residues.

This clonotype has at least ten counts. The chain employs TRBV12-3 or TRBV12-4 and TRBJ1-3; TRBD1 matches at 7 bases. V lost 5 bases to trimming and J lost 0 bases; unmatched junction nucleotides: 10. The CDR3 spans 17 residues. Here the CDR3 reads CASSRSGQSLSGNTIYF. As DNA, the CDR3 is TGTGCCAGCAGTCGATCGGGACAGAGCCTCTCTGGAAACACCATATATTTT.

V and J are TRBV7-6 and TRBJ1-3; 9 bases match TRBD1. V lost 6 bases to trimming and J lost 4 bases; unmatched junction nucleotides: 10. This CDR3 has 16 residues. Germline V gene data show CDR1 as SGHVS and CDR2 as FNYEAQ. The CDR3 nucleotides read TGTGCCAGCAGGCCACCCGGGACAGGGCCCGGAAACACCATATATTTT. It yields the protein CASRPPGTGPGNTIYF.

Regarding this clonotype: One end of the junction does not line up with germline, which may come from a read error. The chain links TRBV10-3 to TRBJ1-1, with D hard to call. The germline V gene has CDR1 ENHRY and CDR2 SYGVKD. The CDR3 is 11 amino acids. CDR3 sequence reads: CAISEDTEAFF. DNA for the CDR3: TGTGCCATCAGTGAGGACACTGAGGCTTTCTTT.

The chain links TRBV12-3 or TRBV12-4 to TRBJ1-4; D not certain. Trimming shortened V by 8 bases and J by 5 bases, and 9 bases separated the two germline ends. CDR3 length equals 12 residues. The CDR3 DNA sequence: TGTGCCAGCGCATTTTTAAATGAAAAACTGTTTTTT. It is translated as CASAFLNEKLFF.

This clonotype was observed a handful of times. The gene calls are TRBV10-1 and TRBJ2-1; D is possibly TRBD2 (7 bases). The CDR3 sequence is 16 residues long. The V gene's germline CDR1 is WNHNN and CDR2 SYGVQD (reference sequence). Trimming removed 4 bases from V and 5 bases from J, with 18 bases in between. Written as DNA, the CDR3 is TGCGCCAGCAGTGCCCTAGGGGGGGGCCCTAACAATGAGCAGTTCTTC. It is translated as CASSALGGGPNNEQFF.